The text below deals with one TCR beta chain. This sample is drawn from a study of technical replicates of blood from a handful of donors. Libraries were prepared by immunoSEQ multiplex PCR; TCRdb keeps only in-frame clonotypes and omits some of them. The sample has about 56,000 clones, 80% to 95% seen once; the top ten hold more than 4%. The germline CDR1 and CDR2 sequences are LGHNA and YSLEER. CDR3 length equals 18 residues. V was clipped by 5 bases and J by 1 base; unmatched bases: 14. The chain uses TRBV4-3 and TRBJ1-2, with 9 bases lining up with TRBD1. The specimen was PBMCs. This sequence was found in a human donor in good health. Some clones in this sample may be carry-over from other donors' samples. CDR3 loop: CASSSMLRQGENNYGYTF. CDR3 nucleotide sequence: TGCGCCAGCAGCTCGATGCTACGACAGGGGGAAAATAACTATGGCTACACCTTC.